Presented here are 13 T cell receptor beta chains from one specimen sequenced in a study of T-cell reconstitution after alpha-beta-depleted transplantation in children. Preparation of the TCRbeta library was carried out with unique molecular identifiers. From the PCR reads, TCRdb called clonotypes with MiXCR, one entry per CDR3 protein. The sample carries hundreds of thousands of distinct CDR3 sequences, around a sixth recorded once. The source material was PBMCs from the stem cell graft donor, sampled from the stem cell graft. The receptors here all came from a human donor who donated a stem cell graft to a child with acute myeloid leukemia.

The rearrangement uses TRBV20-1 and TRBJ1-5, with 7 bases that match TRBD1. This CDR3 comprises 15 residues. The V and J ends lost 1 base and 4 bases, in that order; junction bases with no gene match: 7. CDR1 and CDR2 from the germline V gene are DFQATT and SNEGSKA (reference sequence). The CDR3 DNA sequence: TGCAGTGCTAGAGGACCTGTGACAGGGAATCAGCCCCAGCATTTT. Its translation is CSARGPVTGNQPQHF.

The table lists this clonotype with many counts. The genes are TRBV12-3 or TRBV12-4 and TRBJ1-1; D is perhaps TRBD1 (5 bases). Trimming left V 6 bases short and J 0 bases short, with 8 bases between. This CDR3 has 13 residues. CDR3 bases: TGTGCCAGCAGGGGCAGGGTGAACACTGAAGCTTTCTTT. This sequence encodes CASRGRVNTEAFF.

This clonotype has more than one count but fewer than ten. The gene calls are TRBV5-1 and TRBJ2-2, with a tentative D call TRBD1 (5 bases). The CDR3 has 15 amino acids. Germline lookup yields CDR1 SGHRS and CDR2 YFSETQ. With 1 base removed from V and 4 bases from J, the gap between germline ends came to 11 bases. The CDR3 DNA reads TGCGCCAGCAGCTTGTCGTCAGGGATCACCGGGGAGCTGTTTTTT. Translating it yields CASSLSSGITGELFF.

This clonotype was seen a handful of times. The chain recombines TRBV20-1 with TRBJ1-6; D is uncertain. V gave up 3 bases and J gave up 4 bases, with 7 bases separating them. The CDR3 spans 13 residues. CDR1 DFQATT and CDR2 SNEGSKA come from the germline V gene (reference sequence). DNA for the CDR3: TGCAGTGCTAGGGAACCTTATAATTCACCCCTCCACTTT. It encodes CSAREPYNSPLHF.

Many counts were recorded for this clonotype. V usage is TRBV10-3 and J usage is TRBJ1-6, with D maybe TRBD1 (5 bases). Germline V gene data show CDR1 as ENHRY and CDR2 as SYGVKD. Trimming took off 6 bases at V and 9 bases at J, with 15 bases between the two ends. The CDR3 has 14 residues. CDR3 in DNA: TGTGCCATCAGGGGACCGGGAGAGAGTTCACCCCTCCACTTT. It translates to CAIRGPGESSPLHF.

This chain links TRBV5-1 with TRBJ1-1; D unclear. The germline V gene has CDR1 SGHRS and CDR2 YFSETQ. V was cut by 3 bases and J by 3 bases, with 12 bases left in between. This CDR3 spans 14 amino acids. The CDR3 sequence: CASSSTGVDTEAFF. Here the CDR3 DNA reads TGCGCCAGCAGCTCGACGGGTGTGGACACTGAAGCTTTCTTT.

This clonotype was seen many times. This chain links TRBV12-3 or TRBV12-4 with TRBJ1-2, with D unresolved. The CDR3 is 15 residues long. The V end lost 6 bases, the J end lost 1 base, and 15 bases lay between the germline ends. In DNA, the CDR3 is TGTGCCAGCAGACGATCGGCGGCCGATAACTATGGCTACACCTTC. Translation gives CASRRSAADNYGYTF.

In this sample, this clonotype turned up many times. The gene calls are TRBV27 and TRBJ2-1; 8 bases match TRBD2. Germline-derived CDR1 and CDR2 are MNHEY and SMNVEV (reference sequence). There are 13 residues in the CDR3. V lost 4 bases to trimming and J lost 5 bases; unmatched junction nucleotides: 1. As DNA, the CDR3 is TGTGCCAGCAGTTCGGGGGGGGACAATGAGCAGTTCTTC. Protein sequence: CASSSGGDNEQFF.

The sample holds many counts of this clonotype. This sequence joins TRBV27 and TRBJ2-1; the D gene could be TRBD1 or TRBD2 (5 bases each). V shed 3 bases and J shed 1 base, with 10 bases lying between them. Per germline, CDR1 MNHEY and CDR2 SMNVEV (reference sequence). This CDR3 has 15 residues. CDR3 DNA sequence: TGTGCCAGCAGTTTGATGGGGGTGTCCTACAATGAGCAGTTCTTC. It codes for CASSLMGVSYNEQFF.

This clonotype has just a few counts. CDR3 DNA: TGTGCCAGCAGTTTTTTCTCTGGAAACACCATATATTTT. Its translation: CASSFFSGNTIYF. The chain recombines TRBV12-3 or TRBV12-4 with TRBJ1-3; no definite D call. This CDR3 is built from 13 residues. Trimming took 3 bases from V and 0 from J, leaving 3 bases between them.

The chain employs TRBV20-1 and TRBJ1-1; D remains unclear. From germline, CDR1 is DFQATT and CDR2 SNEGSKA (reference sequence). Trimming took 3 bases from V and 5 from J, leaving 7 bases between them. CDR3 length: 11 amino acids. The DNA of the CDR3 is TGCAGTGCTAGCAAGAAGACTGAAGCTTTCTTT. Translating it yields CSASKKTEAFF.

The rearrangement links TRBV2 to TRBJ2-7; perhaps TRBD1 as D (6 bases). Between the trimmed V and J ends, which lost 3 bases and 0 bases, there was a span of 9 bases. From germline, CDR1 is SNHLY and CDR2 FYNNEI. The length of the CDR3 is 14 residues. CDR3 bases: TGTGCCAGCAGTGATCGACAGGTCTCCTACGAGCAGTACTTC. It is translated as CASSDRQVSYEQYF.

This clonotype was recorded at least ten times. The chain is built from TRBV20-1 and TRBJ2-1, with D hard to call. The CDR3 contains 14 residues. Trimming removed 3 bases from V and 0 bases from J, with 9 bases in between. The V gene's germline CDR1 is DFQATT and CDR2 SNEGSKA (reference sequence). The CDR3 nucleotides read TGCAGTGCTAGCTCGCGGAGCTCCTACAATGAGCAGTTCTTC. It translates to CSASSRSSYNEQFF.